Listed here is a single T cell receptor beta chain. The same CDR3 arises from other DNA sequences in this sample as well. This CDR3 contains 12 residues. The V end lost 4 bases, the J end lost 4 bases, and 9 bases lay between the germline ends. Germline-derived CDR1 and CDR2 are SGHDT and YYEEEE. This sample is part of a study of shared clonotypes between healthy human individuals. The test was conducted at deep level. The material for each subset, its genomic DNA, was split evenly across several immunoSEQ plates. Sequencing was performed with immunoSEQ multiplex PCR; in TCRdb, only in-frame clones are kept and a portion is missing. The sample gives nearly 2 million clones, about 95% of which show up once; approximately 1.2% is in the top ten. As defined, naive CD8 cells were CD45RO-negative and positively selected for CCR7, with terminally differentiated effector memory CD45RA+ cells excluded.

Material for sequencing was naive CD8+ T cells sorted from blood. This clonotype was sampled from a man aged 18 to 29 in good health. The chain has TRBV5-6 and TRBJ2-7; possibly TRBD2 for D (5 bases). CDR3 in amino acids: CASSRGSYEQYF. The CDR3 DNA sequence: TGTGCCAGCAGCCGGGGTTCTTACGAGCAGTACTTC.